These 5 T cell receptor beta chains came from one sample sequenced in a study of vaccination effects on CD4 cells after COVID-19. Antigen-specific CD4+ T cells were expanded with viral peptide pools in the ViraFEST assay before sequencing. Subsequent to 10 days of culture, CD4+ T cells were isolated. This person caught SARS-CoV-2 sometime from March to December 2020, and PCR testing confirmed the infection. The antigens these receptors bind are not known. Sequenced by immunoSEQ multiplex PCR; TCRdb stores in-frame clones only, minus some. Of 20,000 to 25,000 clones in the sample, 74% were seen once. The specimen was CD4+ T cells from PBMCs cultured with a peptide pool, collected before COVID-19 vaccination. These receptors all stem from a human donor who had a prior SARS-CoV-2 infection.

In DNA form, the CDR3 reads TGCGCCAGCAGCCAAGATGGGCCAGGGGGTGGGAGCAATCAGCCCCAGCATTTT. Its protein product is CASSQDGPGGGSNQPQHF. The chain couples TRBV4-1 to TRBJ1-5; 7 bases map to TRBD1. The J segment lost 1 base and the V segment lost 0 bases, leaving 9 bases of the junction unmatched. CDR1 and CDR2 from the germline V gene are MGHRA and YSYEKL. This CDR3 region has 18 residues.

The chain carries TRBV4-2 and TRBJ1-2; 8 bases align to TRBD1. CDR1 and CDR2 (germline): LGHNA, YNFKEQ. V shed 1 base and J 7 bases; nucleotides not matched to a gene: 5. The CDR3 runs 14 residues. The CDR3 DNA follows: TGTGCCAGCAGCCAAGGACAGGGGCGAGGTGGCTACACCTTC. Its translation: CASSQGQGRGGYTF.

The V and J genes are TRBV14 and TRBJ1-2, with a weak D call TRBD1 (6 bases). Germline values: CDR1 SGHDN, CDR2 FVKESK. CDR3 length: 14 amino acids. V was cut by 4 bases and J by 5 bases, with 14 bases left in between. CDR3 region: CASSPGQNLYGYTF. The CDR3 bases are TGTGCCAGCAGCCCAGGACAGAACCTATATGGCTACACCTTC.

The chain is built from TRBV5-6 and TRBJ2-2; D is unclear. Germline V gives CDR1 SGHDT, CDR2 YYEEEE. There are 14 residues in the CDR3. V lost 4 bases to trimming and J lost 3 bases, with 10 bases between them. For the CDR3, the DNA is TGTGCCAGCAGCCCCGCCCCCCACACCGGGGAGCTGTTTTTT. It specifies CASSPAPHTGELFF. The full variable domain, rest sourced from reference TRBV5-6 and TRBJ2-2, is DAGVTQSPTHLIKTRGQQVTLRCSPKSGHDTVSWYQQALGQGPQFIFQYYEEEERQRGNFPDRFSGHQFPNYSSELNVNALLLGDSALYLCASSPAPHTGELFFGEGSRLTVL.

This rearrangement joins TRBV5-4 to TRBJ2-7; 12 bases agree with TRBD2. Germline CDR1 and CDR2: SGHNT and YYREEE (reference sequence). The CDR3 loop spans 17 amino acids. J was trimmed by 0 bases and V by 4 bases; bases with no gene match: 8. The CDR3 region has the DNA TGTGCCAGCAGCGGGGGACTAGCGGGTTCCCTCTCCTACGAGCAGTACTTC. Protein sequence: CASSGGLAGSLSYEQYF. The whole variable domain, filled in from reference TRBV5-4 and TRBJ2-7, reads ETGVTQSPTHLIKTRGQQVTLRCSSQSGHNTVSWYQQALGQGPQFIFQYYREEENGRGNFPPRFSGLQFPNYSSELNVNALELDDSALYLCASSGGLAGSLSYEQYFGPGTRLTVT.